This T cell receptor beta chain was captured in a study of blood T cell repertoires in COVID-19. The CDR3 spans 13 residues. Per the original data handling: Cell counts per sample came from amplifying reference gene primers. This table comes from immunoSEQ multiplex PCR, and its TCRdb copy is limited to in-frame clones, with some not included. V and J calls and clone size are as listed in that table; D and trimming were resolved from the DNA. This table holds 250,000 or so clones, under 90% found once. Contact with a PCR-confirmed or clinician-diagnosed COVID-19 case occurred within 2 weeks of entry.

Source material: PBMCs or T cells enriched from blood (not recorded which). This sequence joins TRBV12-1 and TRBJ1-5. TRBV12-1 is deemed a pseudogene. The clonotype originates from a woman aged 40-49 years who had been exposed to COVID-19. As DNA, the CDR3 is TGTGCCAGCAGCTTTAAAGAGAATCAGCCCCAGCATTTT. Translated, it gives CASSFKENQPQHF.